What follows are 16 T cell receptor beta chains derived from one specimen sequenced in a study of PD-1 blockade in classical Hodgkin lymphoma. The repertoire was sequenced with immunoSEQ multiplex PCR; TCRdb's copy has only in-frame clones and lacks some. The repertoire consists of some 30,000 clones, with approximately 85% occurring once and the leading ten covering approximately 2.4%. Time point specified: cycle 4 day 1 (C4D1), after less than 7 weeks of nivolumab. Each patient's relapse followed autologous stem cell transplantation, and brentuximab vedotin exposure varied. Thawed PBMCs were the source of CD4+ T cells, purified by magnetic negative selection. Sample: CD4+ T cells from blood, taken before the fourth cycle of nivolumab. Source of these receptors: a human donor with classical Hodgkin lymphoma.

The V gene is TRBV7-2, the J gene TRBJ2-7, with a possible D match to TRBD2 (6 bases). Between the trimmed V and J ends, which lost 2 bases and 5 bases, there was a span of 16 bases. CDR3 size: 15 residues. CDR1 and CDR2 from the germline V gene are SGHTA and FQGNSA. The CDR3 coding sequence is TGTGCCAGCAGCTTATCGGGGGTCCCCTACCACGAGCAGTACTTC. Its translation: CASSLSGVPYHEQYF.

J is TRBJ2-6 and V is TRBV18; D possibly corresponds to TRBD1 (6 bases). CDR1 and CDR2 from the germline V gene are KGHSH and LQKENI. Trimming pared 1 base from V and 0 bases from J, leaving 13 bases between. The CDR3 extends over 18 amino acids. The CDR3 loop reads CASSPRQVESSGANVLTF. DNA for the CDR3: TGTGCCAGCTCACCACGACAGGTGGAAAGCTCTGGGGCCAACGTCCTGACTTTC.

This clone was counted only a few times. V is TRBV27 and J is TRBJ1-2; D is possibly TRBD1 (6 bases). Germline CDR1 reads MNHEY; CDR2 reads SMNVEV (reference sequence). V gave up 6 bases and J gave up 7 bases, with 12 bases separating them. The CDR3 has 12 residues. This CDR3 reads CASRTVGGGYTF. For the CDR3, the DNA is TGTGCCAGCAGGACGGTAGGGGGTGGCTACACCTTC.

V gene TRBV10-1 combines with J gene TRBJ2-2; 8 nucleotides align to TRBD1. V lost 3 bases, J lost 7 bases, and 7 bases stayed unmatched. Germline CDR1 WNHNN, CDR2 SYGVQD (reference sequence). The CDR3 is 15 residues long. Here the CDR3 DNA reads TGCGCCAGCAGTGACCCCAGGGGGCTCGGCGGGGAGCTGTTTTTT. Encoded protein: CASSDPRGLGGELFF.

The chain is built from TRBV10-3 and TRBJ1-1; TRBD1 is a possible D gene (6 bases). Per germline, CDR1 ENHRY and CDR2 SYGVKD. This CDR3 has 12 amino acids. CDR3 region: CATRGGGREAFF. Here the CDR3 DNA reads TGTGCTACCCGAGGTGGGGGCCGTGAAGCTTTCTTT.

CDR3 DNA sequence: TGTGCCACCAGCGGACGGGGACTAACCGACCTCCCTAGCTCCTACAATGAGCAGTTCTTC. As protein: CATSGRGLTDLPSSYNEQFF. V is TRBV15 and J is TRBJ2-1; 7 nucleotides agree with TRBD2. The germline V gene encodes CDR1 LNHNV and CDR2 YYDKDF (reference sequence). Trimming at V came to 5 bases and at J to 0 bases, leaving 19 bases not matched to a gene. The CDR3 runs to 20 residues.

V and J are TRBV2 and TRBJ1-3; 9 positions agree with TRBD1. V trimming: 8 bases; J trimming: 0 bases; junction bases outside the gene matches: 5. CDR1 and CDR2 (germline): SNHLY, FYNNEI. The CDR3 is 15 amino acids. CDR3 protein: CASRTGVFSGNTIYF. The CDR3, as DNA: TGTGCCAGCCGGACAGGGGTTTTCTCTGGAAACACCATATATTTT.

The genes are TRBV5-6 and TRBJ2-1; 11 nucleotides align to TRBD2. The CDR3 covers 15 residues. With V trimmed by 1 base and J by 6 bases, 3 bases remained unmatched. Germline CDR1 and CDR2: SGHDT and YYEEEE. CDR3 residues: CASSLTSGSFNEQFF. The CDR3 nucleotides are TGTGCCAGCAGCTTGACTAGCGGGAGTTTCAATGAGCAGTTCTTC.

This rearrangement joins TRBV2 to TRBJ2-3, with 8 nucleotides matching TRBD1. The CDR3 is made up of 13 amino acids. Germline V CDR1 and CDR2: SNHLY, FYNNEI. The V gene end was trimmed by 4 bases and the J gene end by 8 bases; junction bases not matched to a gene: 5. CDR3 amino acids: CASSAQDRVTQYF. The CDR3 DNA sequence: TGTGCCAGCAGTGCTCAGGACAGGGTTACGCAGTATTTT. The whole variable domain, filled in from reference TRBV2 and TRBJ2-3, reads EPEVTQTPSHQVTQMGQEVILRCVPISNHLYFYWYRQILGQKVEFLVSFYNNEISEKSEIFDDQFSVERPDGSNFTLKIRSTKLEDSAMYFCASSAQDRVTQYFGPGTRLTVL.

This chain joins TRBV6-5 and TRBJ1-1, with TRBD1 as a possible D gene (5 bases). V was clipped by 0 bases and J by 3 bases, with 11 bases between them. The CDR3 is 15 amino acids. Germline values: CDR1 MNHEY, CDR2 SVGAGI. CDR3 in DNA: TGTGCCAGCAGTTACTCATGGGGGAAGGACACTGAAGCTTTCTTT. Its translation: CASSYSWGKDTEAFF.

The chain carries TRBV14 and TRBJ1-2; TRBD1 matches 9 bases. Trimming removed 5 bases from V and 4 bases from J; junction bases left unmatched: 5. CDR1 SGHDN and CDR2 FVKESK come from the germline V gene. The CDR3 totals 14 residues. The CDR3 region has the DNA TGTGCCAGCAGCTTCGAGACAGGGGGCTATGGCTACACCTTC. Its protein is CASSFETGGYGYTF.

J is TRBJ2-3 and V is TRBV10-3, with D possibly matching TRBD2 (6 bases). Germline CDR1 and CDR2: ENHRY and SYGVKD. Trimming pared 6 bases from V and 1 base from J, leaving 14 bases between. The CDR3 is 15 residues long. CDR3 in amino acids: CAISRGGGGTDTQYF. The CDR3 DNA reads TGTGCCATCAGCCGGGGAGGAGGCGGCACAGATACGCAGTATTTT.

The chain carries TRBV6-5 and TRBJ2-3, with a possible D match to TRBD1 (6 bases). The germline V and J ends were trimmed by 2 bases and 0 bases, with 12 bases remaining between them. CDR1 MNHEY and CDR2 SVGAGI come from the germline V gene. CDR3 length: 16 residues. The CDR3 sequence is CASSYGRGPSTDTQYF. The CDR3 nucleotides are TGTGCCAGCAGTTACGGCAGGGGCCCTAGCACAGATACGCAGTATTTT.

This clone was detected once. The chain recombines TRBV29-1 with TRBJ1-1, with 8 bases aligning to TRBD1. The junction had 7 bases not matched to a gene; V was cut back by 3 bases and J by 10 bases. Per germline, CDR1 SQVTM and CDR2 ANQGSEA. The CDR3 length is 12 residues. CDR3 coding DNA: TGCAGCGTTGAGAAACAGGGGGTAGCAGCTTTCTTT. It codes for CSVEKQGVAAFF.

To note about this clone: In the same sample, other DNA sequences code for this CDR3. The CDR3 loop reads CASSLGSYEQYF. As DNA, the CDR3 is TGTGCCAGCAGCTTAGGATCCTACGAGCAGTACTTC. This chain joins TRBV7-2 and TRBJ2-7; D gene unclear. V shed 1 base and J shed 1 base, with 2 bases lying between them. Germline V lookup: CDR1 SGHTA, CDR2 FQGNSA. The CDR3 is 12 residues long.

This clone has just one count. The chain recombines TRBV5-1 with TRBJ1-1; 10 bases match TRBD1. CDR3 length: 17 amino acids. CDR1 and CDR2 from the germline V gene are SGHRS and YFSETQ. The V and J ends lost 0 bases and 5 bases, in that order; junction bases with no gene match: 10. The CDR3 here is CASSLVGQGGVGTEAFF. CDR3 in DNA: TGCGCCAGCAGCTTGGTCGGACAGGGGGGAGTAGGGACTGAAGCTTTCTTT.